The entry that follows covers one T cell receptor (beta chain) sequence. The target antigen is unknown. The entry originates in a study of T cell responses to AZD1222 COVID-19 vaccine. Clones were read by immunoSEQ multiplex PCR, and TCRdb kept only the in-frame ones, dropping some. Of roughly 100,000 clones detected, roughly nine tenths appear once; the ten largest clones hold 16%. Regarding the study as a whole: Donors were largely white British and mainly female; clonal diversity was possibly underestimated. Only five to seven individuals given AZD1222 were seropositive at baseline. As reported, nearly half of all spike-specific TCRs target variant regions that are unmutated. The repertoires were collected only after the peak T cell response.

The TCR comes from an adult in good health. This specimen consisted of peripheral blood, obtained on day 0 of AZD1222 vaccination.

For the CDR3, the DNA is TGCGCCAGCGCCAAGGGACTAGCGCCCAATGAGCAGTTCTTC. It is translated as CASAKGLAPNEQFF. This chain uses TRBV10-2 with TRBJ2-1; TRBD2 matches 10 bases. The J segment lost 6 bases and the V segment lost 8 bases, leaving 7 bases of the junction unmatched. The CDR3 runs 14 residues. Per the germline V gene, CDR1 is WSHSY and CDR2 is SAAADI.